Below, 22 T cell receptor beta chains from the same sample are listed, as sequenced in a study of blood T cell repertoires in COVID-19. The assay was immunoSEQ multiplex PCR, and TCRdb's table has in-frame clones only and misses some. The sample holds roughly 280,000 clones, around 89% seen once. Sample: PBMCs or T cells enriched from blood (not recorded which). The receptors derive from a young woman who had recovered from COVID-19.

The chain uses TRBV28 and TRBJ1-4, with 8 bases aligning to TRBD1. This CDR3 has 16 residues. Per germline, CDR1 MDHEN and CDR2 SYDVKM. Trimming at V came to 5 bases and at J to 8 bases, leaving 13 bases not matched to a gene. For the CDR3, the DNA is TGTGCCAGCAGTCCCTCCCGGCAGGGGGCAGGAGAAAAACTGTTTTTT. It codes for CASSPSRQGAGEKLFF.

The CDR3 loop reads CASGPITGYTF. The CDR3 DNA is TGTGCCAGCGGGCCAATTACCGGCTACACCTTC. The V and J genes are TRBV9 and TRBJ1-2; D remains unclear. CDR1 and CDR2 from the germline V gene are SGDLS and YYNGEE. The CDR3 is 11 amino acids. Trimming removed 7 bases at V and 8 bases at J, with 12 bases between. Supplemented by reference TRBV9 and TRBJ1-2, the full variable domain reads DSGVTQTPKHLITATGQRVTLRCSPRSGDLSVYWYQQSLDQGLQFLIQYYNGEERAKGNILERFSAQQFPDLHSELNLSSLELGDSALYFCASGPITGYTFGSGTRLTVV.

To note about this clone: At one end, the junction sequence differs from germline, possibly due to a read error. The V and J genes are TRBV11-2 and TRBJ2-7; possible D gene TRBD1, 6 bases. The CDR3 is 15 amino acids. Germline V lookup: CDR1 SGHAT, CDR2 FQNNGV. The CDR3 sequence: CASTLRDTIVSEQYF. In DNA, the CDR3 is TGTGCCAGCACCTTAAGGGACACCATAGTCTCCGAGCAGTACTTC. The whole variable domain, remainder taken from reference TRBV11-2 and TRBJ2-7, is EAGVAQSPRYKIIEKRQSVAFWCNPISGHATLYWYQQILGQGPKLLIQFQNNGVVDDSQLPKDRFSAERLKGVDSTLKIQPAKLEDSAVYLCASTLRDTIVSEQYFGPGTRLTVT.

J is TRBJ1-2 and V is TRBV9; 7 nucleotides line up with TRBD1. Germline loops: CDR1 SGDLS, CDR2 YYNGEE. This CDR3 contains 14 residues. Unmatched junction bases numbered 6, after V lost 2 bases and J lost 5 bases. CDR3 DNA sequence: TGTGCCAGCAGCGTCACGGCAGGGGGGTATGGCTACACCTTC. Its translation is CASSVTAGGYGYTF. Full variable domain (outside the CDR3, taken from reference TRBV9 and TRBJ1-2): DSGVTQTPKHLITATGQRVTLRCSPRSGDLSVYWYQQSLDQGLQFLIQYYNGEERAKGNILERFSAQQFPDLHSELNLSSLELGDSALYFCASSVTAGGYGYTFGSGTRLTVV.

The chain couples TRBV5-1 to TRBJ2-7, with 8 bases that match TRBD2. This CDR3 is 13 amino acids long. Unmatched junction bases numbered 6, after V lost 7 bases and J lost 3 bases. CDR1 is SGHRS, CDR2 YFSETQ, per germline. CDR3 loop: CASSDSGVYEQYF. CDR3 DNA sequence: TGCGCCAGCTCGGATAGCGGGGTCTACGAGCAGTACTTC.

This chain links TRBV5-4 with TRBJ2-6; TRBD1 is a possible D gene (6 bases). V shed 5 bases and J shed 0 bases, with 9 bases lying between them. Germline CDR1 reads SGHNT; CDR2 reads YYREEE (reference sequence). The CDR3 is 15 amino acids. This CDR3 is CASRDRISGANVLTF. Here the CDR3 DNA reads TGTGCCAGCAGAGACAGGATCTCTGGGGCCAACGTCCTGACTTTC. Full variable domain (missing parts from reference TRBV5-4 and TRBJ2-6): ETGVTQSPTHLIKTRGQQVTLRCSSQSGHNTVSWYQQALGQGPQFIFQYYREEENGRGNFPPRFSGLQFPNYSSELNVNALELDDSALYLCASRDRISGANVLTFGAGSRLTVL.

The V call is TRBV6-4, the J call TRBJ2-1; D perhaps matches TRBD2 (6 bases). CDR1 MRHNA and CDR2 SNTAGT come from the germline V gene. The CDR3 covers 13 residues. Between the trimmed V and J ends, which lost 4 bases and 8 bases, there was a span of 12 bases. DNA of the CDR3: TGTGCCAGCAGTGTGACTAGTGAAGATGAGCAGTTCTTC. Amino acid sequence: CASSVTSEDEQFF.

The CDR3 loop is CASSVSGRTYF. The CDR3 DNA sequence: TGTGCCAGCAGCGTATCAGGGCGCACGTACTTC. This chain connects TRBV2 to TRBJ2-7; D is perhaps TRBD1 (5 bases). This CDR3 is built from 11 residues. Germline V lookup: CDR1 SNHLY, CDR2 FYNNEI. V lost 6 bases and J 12 bases, leaving 15 bases between the germline ends.

The chain uses TRBV11-2 and TRBJ1-2; D gene uncertain. The CDR3 sequence is 17 residues long. The germline V gene encodes CDR1 SGHAT and CDR2 FQNNGV. The ends were cut back, 2 bases at V and 4 bases at J, with 20 bases in the middle. CDR3 nucleotide sequence: TGTGCCAGCAGCTTAATGTCAGGCCAGAAACCTCCCTATGGCTACACCTTC. Translating it yields CASSLMSGQKPPYGYTF.

This chain's CDR3 is CATSGSDSNQPQHF. DNA for the CDR3: TGTGCCACCAGCGGGTCCGATAGCAATCAGCCCCAGCATTTT. The chain joins TRBV24-1 to TRBJ1-5; no definite D call. Trimming pared 7 bases from V and 0 bases from J, leaving 9 bases between. CDR1 KGHDR and CDR2 SFDVKD come from the germline V gene. This CDR3 comprises 14 residues.

CDR3 in amino acids: CATRFNYNEQFF. CDR3 nucleotide sequence: TGTGCCACCAGATTTAACTACAATGAGCAGTTCTTC. This rearrangement joins TRBV15 to TRBJ2-1; no firm D call. Trimming cost V 6 bases and J 3 bases, with 6 bases left between them. The germline CDR1 and CDR2 sequences are LNHNV and YYDKDF (reference sequence). This CDR3 has 12 amino acids.

In its sample, this clone was seen once. The chain combines TRBV18 with TRBJ1-5; 8 nucleotides match TRBD1. The germline V gene has CDR1 KGHSH and CDR2 LQKENI. The CDR3 spans 17 residues. The trim removed 2 bases at V and 0 bases at J, leaving 6 bases unmatched. This chain's CDR3 is CASSPGTGSYSNQPQHF. CDR3 nucleotides: TGTGCCAGCTCACCAGGGACAGGAAGTTATAGCAATCAGCCCCAGCATTTT.

A note on this clone: In the same sample, other DNA sequences code for this CDR3. The chain links TRBV5-1 to TRBJ2-7, with D hard to call. There are 14 residues in the CDR3. The V end was cut by 2 bases, the J end by 1 base, with 10 bases between. From germline, CDR1 is SGHRS and CDR2 YFSETQ. This CDR3 reads CASSLDGSSYEQYF. The CDR3 DNA reads as TGCGCCAGCAGCTTAGATGGCAGTTCCTACGAGCAGTACTTC.

This sequence joins TRBV6-1 and TRBJ2-7; 7 bases fit TRBD2. V lost 1 base, J lost 2 bases, and 5 bases stayed unmatched. CDR3 length equals 15 residues. CDR1 and CDR2 from the germline V gene are MNHNS and SASEGT. In DNA form, the CDR3 reads TGTGCCAGCAGTGAAGGGGGAGGGCGAACCTACGAGCAGTACTTC. Its translation: CASSEGGGRTYEQYF.

This clone occurred once. V gene TRBV27 combines with J gene TRBJ1-2; D gene ambiguous. V shed 3 bases and J shed 2 bases, with 10 bases lying between them. The germline V gene encodes CDR1 MNHEY and CDR2 SMNVEV (reference sequence). The CDR3 has 14 amino acids. In nucleotides, the CDR3 is TGTGCCAGCAGTTTGGGCGCCCGGAACTATGGCTACACCTTC. Its protein is CASSLGARNYGYTF.

The V and J genes are TRBV28 and TRBJ1-5; 7 bases match TRBD1. The CDR3 is made up of 16 amino acids. The V gene's germline CDR1 is MDHEN and CDR2 SYDVKM. V shed 3 bases, J shed 1 base, and the junction held 6 bases outside the gene matches. The CDR3 nucleotides are TGTGCCAGCAGTTTGTCACAGGGGATGAGCAATCAGCCCCAGCATTTT. This codes for CASSLSQGMSNQPQHF.

A single count supports this clone. This chain uses TRBV6-5 with TRBJ1-2, with D unclear. The CDR3 loop spans 15 amino acids. Trimming left V 6 bases short and J 5 bases short, with 19 bases between. The germline V gene has CDR1 MNHEY and CDR2 SVGAGI. The CDR3 DNA reads as TGTGCCAGCAGACCTGAGCGATCCCCTGGGTATGGCTACACCTTC. This encodes CASRPERSPGYGYTF.

The count of this clone is one. CDR3 residues: CASNGGNQPQHF. In DNA form, the CDR3 reads TGTGCCAGCAACGGTGGCAATCAGCCCCAGCATTTT. The chain carries TRBV6-5 and TRBJ1-5; the D is unclear. CDR1 and CDR2 (germline): MNHEY, SVGAGI. This CDR3 has 12 amino acids. The V and J ends lost 7 bases and 2 bases respectively, with 6 bases between them.

J is TRBJ1-5 and V is TRBV6-1; 7 bases line up with TRBD1. Trimming took 7 bases from V and 5 from J; bases not matched to a gene: 8. The CDR3 loop spans 14 amino acids. Per germline, CDR1 MNHNS and CDR2 SASEGT. The CDR3 spells CASTIPGGDQPQHF. The CDR3 DNA reads as TGTGCCAGCACCATACCAGGGGGAGATCAGCCCCAGCATTTT.

On this clone itself: One end of the junction varies from germline; a read error may be responsible. The chain is built from TRBV7-7 and TRBJ2-5; D is unclear. The germline V gene has CDR1 SSHAT and CDR2 FNYEAQ (reference sequence). The CDR3 runs 12 residues. This CDR3 is CASSSGQETQYF. The CDR3 region has the DNA TGTGCTAGCAGCTCCGGGCAAGAGACCCAGTACTTC.

V usage is TRBV5-6 and J usage is TRBJ1-1; 9 positions agree with TRBD1. The CDR3 is made up of 15 amino acids. V gave up 2 bases and J gave up 4 bases; unmatched junction bases: 6. Germline V gene data show CDR1 as SGHDT and CDR2 as YYEEEE. The CDR3 DNA reads TGTGCCAGCAGCTTCTGGACAGGGGAGGCCACTGAAGCTTTCTTT. Translated: CASSFWTGEATEAFF.

The chain links TRBV6-1 to TRBJ1-3; TRBD1 matches at 10 bases. The CDR3 is made up of 16 amino acids. Germline V lookup: CDR1 MNHNS, CDR2 SASEGT. V shed 0 bases and J 4 bases; nucleotides not matched to a gene: 3. For the CDR3, the DNA is TGTGCCAGCAGTGAAGCATTGGGACAGGGGGGAAACACCATATATTTT. Protein sequence: CASSEALGQGGNTIYF.